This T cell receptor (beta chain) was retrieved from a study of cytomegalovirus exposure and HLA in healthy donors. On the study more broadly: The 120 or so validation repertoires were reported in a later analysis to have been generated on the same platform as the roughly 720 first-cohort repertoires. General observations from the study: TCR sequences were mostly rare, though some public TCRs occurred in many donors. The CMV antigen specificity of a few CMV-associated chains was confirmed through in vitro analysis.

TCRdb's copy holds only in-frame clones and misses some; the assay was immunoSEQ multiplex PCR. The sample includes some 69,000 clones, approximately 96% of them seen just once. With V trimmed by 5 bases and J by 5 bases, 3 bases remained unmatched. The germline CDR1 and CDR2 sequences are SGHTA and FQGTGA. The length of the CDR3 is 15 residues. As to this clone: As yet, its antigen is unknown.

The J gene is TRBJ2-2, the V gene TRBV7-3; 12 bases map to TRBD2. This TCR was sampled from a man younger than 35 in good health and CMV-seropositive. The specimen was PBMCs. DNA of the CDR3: TGTGCCAGCAGCAGACTAGCGGGGGAAACCGGGGAGCTGTTTTTT. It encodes CASSRLAGETGELFF.